This T cell receptor beta chain comes out of a study of shared clonotypes between healthy human individuals. Genomic DNA for unsorted samples, which was extracted with the QIAamp DNA Blood Mini kit, came from around 100 million PBMCs. Losses at the gene ends were 0 bases for V and 7 bases for J; bases not matched to a gene: 7. Germline V gives CDR1 SGHRS, CDR2 YFSETQ. The CDR3 runs 16 residues. Clones were read by immunoSEQ multiplex PCR, and TCRdb kept only the in-frame ones, dropping some. The data contain 400,000 to 600,000 clones, around 79% of them seen just once; the ten biggest clones take up over 10%.

The receptor was derived from a middle-aged woman in good health. Some clones in this sample may be carry-over from other donors' samples. This chain uses TRBV5-1 with TRBJ2-1, with TRBD2 matching 10 bases. Specimen: PBMCs. The CDR3 DNA sequence: TGCGCCAGCAGCTTGGCCTCTAGCGGGAGTTTAAATGAGCAGTTCTTC. Amino acids: CASSLASSGSLNEQFF.